Listed here are 21 T cell receptor beta chains from one sample, sequenced in a study of memory CD4+ T cells and cytomegalovirus serostatus. The sort gate was single viable CD3+CD4+CD8-CD45RO+ cells for memory CD4+ T cells. Using immunoSEQ multiplex PCR, the repertoire was profiled, and TCRdb retains in-frame clones only, with some absent. The data contain about 60,000 clones, around 77% of them singletons. The specimen sequenced was memory CD4+ T cells from blood. All receptors come from an adult in good health and CMV-seronegative.

CDR3 DNA: TGCGCCAGCAGCTTACTAGCGGGAGGAGAGGGTGAGCAGTTCTTC. Translated: CASSLLAGGEGEQFF. The rearrangement joins TRBV5-1 to TRBJ2-1; 12 bases agree with TRBD2. Germline CDR1 reads SGHRS; CDR2 reads YFSETQ. V lost 2 bases to trimming and J lost 9 bases; unmatched junction nucleotides: 6. CDR3 size: 15 residues.

The V call is TRBV23-1, the J call TRBJ1-3; 8 bases agree with TRBD1. TRBV23-1 is placed among ORFs of uncertain function. The CDR3 has 14 residues. Germline trimming cut 8 bases from V and 6 bases from J; bases unmatched to any gene: 9. In DNA, the CDR3 is TGCGCCAGCTTGCGACAGGGGAATGAAAACACCATATATTTT. Translation gives CASLRQGNENTIYF.

The chain employs TRBV2 and TRBJ1-5, with D perhaps TRBD1 (6 bases). With 7 bases removed from V and 4 bases from J, the gap between germline ends came to 20 bases. CDR1 is SNHLY, CDR2 FYNNEI, per germline. The CDR3 contains 16 residues. CDR3 amino acids: CASTGTGGTRNQPQHF. CDR3 DNA sequence: TGTGCCAGCACCGGAACGGGGGGCACGAGAAATCAGCCCCAGCATTTT.

The chain joins TRBV15 to TRBJ2-2; D is possibly TRBD2 (5 bases). CDR3 length equals 17 residues. From germline, CDR1 is LNHNV and CDR2 YYDKDF (reference sequence). V lost 3 bases and J 3 bases, leaving 17 bases between the germline ends. CDR3: CATSRAFGLADTGELFF. The CDR3 bases are TGTGCCACCAGCAGGGCGTTCGGGCTAGCAGACACCGGGGAGCTGTTTTTT.

The chain has TRBV19 and TRBJ1-2, with 8 nucleotides matching TRBD1. V trimming: 7 bases; J trimming: 1 base; junction bases outside the gene matches: 8. The CDR3 is 15 residues long. Germline CDR1 reads LNHDA; CDR2 reads SQIVND (reference sequence). The chain's CDR3 is CASTPEGQVNYGYTF. Written as DNA, the CDR3 is TGTGCCAGTACCCCTGAGGGACAGGTTAACTATGGCTACACCTTC.

This clone was seen once. This rearrangement joins TRBV28 to TRBJ1-2; tentative D call: TRBD1 (5 bases). CDR1 is MDHEN and CDR2 is SYDVKM in the germline V gene. The length of the CDR3 is 14 residues. V lost 6 bases, J lost 4 bases, and 15 bases lay in between. The CDR3 is CASRGQGTSYGYTF. The DNA for the CDR3 is TGTGCCAGCAGGGGGCAAGGAACCTCCTATGGCTACACCTTC.

The chain has TRBV29-1 and TRBJ2-2; 8 bases are shared with TRBD1. Unmatched junction bases numbered 13, after V lost 7 bases and J lost 6 bases. This CDR3 comprises 15 residues. Germline loops: CDR1 SQVTM, CDR2 ANQGSEA. CDR3 residues: CSASMVDREAGELFF. For the CDR3, the DNA is TGCAGCGCGTCTATGGTGGACAGGGAGGCCGGGGAGCTGTTTTTT.

The chain joins TRBV9 to TRBJ2-3; D is possibly TRBD2 (5 bases). In germline, CDR1 is SGDLS, CDR2 YYNGEE. The CDR3 loop spans 14 amino acids. V lost 0 bases and J lost 4, with 9 bases in between. Here the CDR3 reads CASSVERGPDTQYF. CDR3 bases: TGTGCCAGCAGCGTAGAGAGAGGGCCAGATACGCAGTATTTT.

This sequence joins TRBV19 and TRBJ1-1, with a weak D call TRBD1 (6 bases). V was cut by 6 bases and J by 1 base, with 12 bases left in between. CDR1 is LNHDA and CDR2 is SQIVND in the germline V gene (reference sequence). The CDR3 has 14 residues. The CDR3 DNA reads as TGTGCCAGTAGAAACAGGGAACAGAACACTGAAGCTTTCTTT. It codes for CASRNREQNTEAFF.

This clone came up a few times. This sequence joins TRBV5-1 and TRBJ1-1, with TRBD1 identical over 9 bases. This CDR3 region has 15 residues. The germline gives CDR1 SGHRS, CDR2 YFSETQ. V shed 5 bases, J shed 0 bases, and the junction held 5 bases outside the gene matches. DNA for the CDR3: TGCGCCAGCAGTGTGGACAGGGGAATGAACACTGAAGCTTTCTTT. The encoded protein is CASSVDRGMNTEAFF.

The chain recombines TRBV6-5 with TRBJ2-1; 10 bases are a match to TRBD2. Losses at the gene ends were 7 bases for V and 7 bases for J; bases not matched to a gene: 10. The CDR3 runs 15 residues. The germline V gene encodes CDR1 MNHEY and CDR2 SVGAGI. The CDR3 protein is CASIPSGGGGNEQFF. The CDR3 DNA is TGTGCCAGCATACCTAGCGGGGGTGGTGGGAATGAGCAGTTCTTC.

This chain connects TRBV25-1 to TRBJ2-3, with 9 bases fitting TRBD2. The CDR3 loop spans 14 amino acids. The germline V gene has CDR1 MGHDK and CDR2 SYGVNS. V was clipped by 5 bases and J by 4 bases; unmatched bases: 4. The CDR3: CASSPSGVADTQYF. The CDR3, as DNA: TGTGCCAGCAGTCCTAGCGGGGTAGCAGATACGCAGTATTTT. The full variable domain, rest sourced from reference TRBV25-1 and TRBJ2-3, is EADIYQTPRYLVIGTGKKITLECSQTMGHDKMYWYQQDPGMELHLIHYSYGVNSTEKGDLSSESTVSRIRTEHFPLTLESARPSHTSQYLCASSPSGVADTQYFGPGTRLTVL.

The chain joins TRBV19 to TRBJ2-3; D unresolved. Deletions cut 10 bases from V and 2 bases from J, with 10 bases between. Germline assignment: CDR1 LNHDA and CDR2 SQIVND (reference sequence). The CDR3 runs to 12 residues. CDR3 coding DNA: TGTGCCACCAGGCTTTCCACAGATACGCAGTATTTT. This translates into CATRLSTDTQYF.

This rearrangement joins TRBV4-1 to TRBJ1-4; D possibly corresponds to TRBD1 (6 bases). V was pared by 1 base and J by 7 bases, with 13 bases between. Germline V lookup: CDR1 MGHRA, CDR2 YSYEKL. This CDR3 has 15 amino acids. The CDR3 DNA sequence: TGCGCCAGCAGCCAAGCCCCTTCACAGGGTGAAAAACTGTTTTTT. Translated, it gives CASSQAPSQGEKLFF.

J is TRBJ2-7 and V is TRBV7-2; D unresolved. The V gene's germline CDR1 is SGHTA and CDR2 FQGNSA. Trimming removed 2 bases from V and 3 bases from J, with 8 bases in between. This CDR3 is built from 13 residues. The CDR3 loop is CASSLFKDYEQYF. CDR3 sequence (DNA): TGTGCCAGCAGCTTATTCAAAGACTACGAGCAGTACTTC.

This clone was counted once. This chain joins TRBV4-2 and TRBJ2-7; D is uncertain. Between the trimmed V and J ends, which lost 1 base and 0 bases, there was a span of 10 bases. CDR1 and CDR2 (germline): LGHNA, YNFKEQ. This CDR3 is built from 15 residues. The CDR3 is CASSQVLGTSYEQYF. In DNA form, the CDR3 reads TGTGCCAGCAGCCAAGTACTCGGCACCTCCTACGAGCAGTACTTC.

V is TRBV30 and J is TRBJ2-7, with 8 bases that match TRBD2. V gave up 4 bases and J gave up 0 bases; unmatched junction bases: 5. This CDR3 has 14 amino acids. CDR1 and CDR2 (germline): GTSNPN, SVGIG (reference sequence). CDR3 sequence reads: CAWKLADYSYEQYF. The CDR3 region has the DNA TGTGCCTGGAAACTAGCGGACTACTCCTACGAGCAGTACTTC.

This rearrangement joins TRBV18 to TRBJ2-7, with a possible D match to TRBD1 (6 bases). The V gene's germline CDR1 is KGHSH and CDR2 LQKENI. V lost 4 bases, J lost 0 bases, and 7 bases lay in between. This CDR3 contains 13 residues. The CDR3 sequence is CASSRDNSYEQYF. The CDR3 region has the DNA TGTGCCAGCTCACGGGACAACTCCTACGAGCAGTACTTC. Full variable domain (rest looked up from reference TRBV18 and TRBJ2-7): NAGVMQNPRHLVRRRGQEARLRCSPMKGHSHVYWYRQLPEEGLKFMVYLQKENIIDESGMPKERFSAEFPKEGPSILRIQQVVRGDSAAYFCASSRDNSYEQYFGPGTRLTVT.

This rearrangement joins TRBV6-5 to TRBJ2-1; the match to TRBD1 covers 7 bases. V was pared by 4 bases and J by 3 bases, with 3 bases of the junction left unmatched. The CDR3 consists of 14 residues. The germline CDR1 and CDR2 sequences are MNHEY and SVGAGI. The CDR3 reads CASSSWTGYNEQFF. In DNA, the CDR3 is TGTGCCAGCAGTTCCTGGACAGGCTACAATGAGCAGTTCTTC.

The chain carries TRBV4-2 and TRBJ2-2, with TRBD2 matching 15 bases. The CDR3 loop spans 15 amino acids. The V segment lost 6 bases and the J segment 5 bases; nucleotides outside the gene matches: 1. Germline CDR1 LGHNA, CDR2 YNFKEQ. DNA of the CDR3: TGTGCCAGCAGTGGACTAGCGGGAGGGACCGGGGAGCTGTTTTTT. It encodes CASSGLAGGTGELFF.

CDR3 loop: CASTPGQGSNYGYTF. The CDR3, as DNA: TGCGCCAGCACCCCCGGACAGGGATCTAACTATGGCTACACCTTC. The chain carries TRBV5-1 and TRBJ1-2, with 8 bases matching TRBD1. The V and J ends lost 6 bases and 0 bases, in that order; junction bases with no gene match: 7. CDR1 and CDR2 from the germline V gene are SGHRS and YFSETQ. The CDR3 runs to 15 residues. The whole variable domain, filled in from reference TRBV5-1 and TRBJ1-2, reads KAGVTQTPRYLIKTRGQQVTLSCSPISGHRSVSWYQQTPGQGLQFLFEYFSETQRNKGNFPGRFSGRQFSNSRSEMNVSTLELGDSALYLCASTPGQGSNYGYTFGSGTRLTVV.